A selection of T cell receptor beta chains follows, all from one sample in a study of blood T cell repertoires in COVID-19. Measured with immunoSEQ multiplex PCR; TCRdb has only the in-frame clones, and not every one. The sample lists about 270,000 clones, 85% to 90% occurring once. Sequenced input: PBMCs or T cells enriched from blood (not recorded which). These receptors came from a woman aged 25 to 39 with acute COVID-19. Both conserved end residues are part of each CDR3. D genes are given only for firm matches. For some rows the clone size is stated as once, few or many, or as a class when expanded; others skip it.

clone size | D gene | J gene | V gene | CDR3 DNA | CDR3 protein
. | TRBD2 | TRBJ2-3 | TRBV30 | TGTGCCTGGAGTGTATCGGGCAAAGGACTAGCGGGAGGGCCGGATACGCAGTATTTT | CAWSVSGKGLAGGPDTQYF
. | . | TRBJ2-1 | TRBV6-5 | TGTGCCAGCATCCCGGCCGGGGGAAACAATGAGCAGTTCTTC | CASIPAGGNNEQFF
medium-sized | TRBD2 | TRBJ2-2 | TRBV6-4 | TGTGCCAGCAGTGAACTAGCGGGCCCTGGCGGGGAGCTGTTTTTT | CASSELAGPGGELFF
. | . | TRBJ1-1 | TRBV6-5 | TGTGCCCTGGGGACCGGAGGGACTGAAGCTTTCTTT | CALGTGGTEAFF
. | TRBD2 | TRBJ2-7 | TRBV24-1 | TGTGCCACCAGTGGAACCGGGACTAGTCCCCACGAGCAGTACTTC | CATSGTGTSPHEQYF
. | . | TRBJ2-4 | TRBV24-1 | TGTGCCACCAGTGATGTGACAGAAAACATTCAGTACTTC | CATSDVTENIQYF
. | . | TRBJ2-2 | TRBV4-3 | TGCGCCAGCAGCTCGGGTAGTGACACCGGGGAGCTGTTTTTT | CASSSGSDTGELFF
. | . | TRBJ1-1 | TRBV28 | TGTGCCAGCATCTCGTCGCGCACTGAAGCTTTCTTT | CASISSRTEAFF
once | TRBD1 | TRBJ1-5 | TRBV28 | TGTGCCAGCAGGGACAGGACAGGGGGCAATCAGCCCCAGCATTTT | CASRDRTGGNQPQHF
. | . | TRBJ2-1 | TRBV12-3/TRBV12-4 | TGTGCCAGCAGTCTCTACAATGAGCAGTTCTTC | CASSLYNEQFF